This is a list of T cell receptor beta chains from one sample in a study of shared clonotypes between healthy human individuals. This table comes from immunoSEQ multiplex PCR, and its TCRdb copy is limited to in-frame clones, with some not included. The sample shows roughly 500,000 clones, roughly 80% of them seen only once. The sample comprised PBMCs. The source of these receptors is a woman between 35 and 50 years old in good health. Some clones in this sample may be carry-over from other donors' samples. Both conserved end residues are part of each CDR3. Fields, in order: J gene, D gene, CDR3 length, V gene, CDR3 DNA, CDR3 protein. The D gene is left open where the match is weak.

>TRBJ2-1|.|13|TRBV4-2
TGTGCCAGCAGCCGAGCTAGTTTATATGAGCAGTTCTTC
CASSRASLYEQFF
>TRBJ1-4|.|16|TRBV13
TGTGCCAGCAGCTTAGGTGGGGGGTCTACAGGGACTGGACTGTTTTTT
CASSLGGGSTGTGLFF
>TRBJ1-1|TRBD1|14|TRBV2
TGTGCCAGCAGCTGGACAGGGCCGGACACTGAAGCTTTCTTT
CASSWTGPDTEAFF
>TRBJ2-4|.|14|TRBV5-6
TGTGCCAGCAGCTTGTGGGCGTCCAAAAACATTCAGTACTTC
CASSLWASKNIQYF
>TRBJ2-2|.|18|TRBV7-9
TGTGCCAGCAGACTCCCCCCCAGGGACTCCTCGTCTTCCGGGGAGCTGTTTTTT
CASRLPPRDSSSSGELFF
>TRBJ2-7|.|16|TRBV28
TGTGCCAGCAGTGTACGGGACTCCAGGCCCAATAGTGGGCAGTACTTC
CASSVRDSRPNSGQYF
>TRBJ1-5|.|11|TRBV4-2
TGTGCCAGCAGCCAAGATGGGGTTCGGCATTTT
CASSQDGVRHF
>TRBJ2-5|TRBD1|15|TRBV5-1
TGCGCCAGCAGCTTGGTCCCCGGACAGGACGAGACCCAGTACTTC
CASSLVPGQDETQYF
>TRBJ1-1|TRBD1|11|TRBV30
TGTGCCGGGGACAGGAGCACTGAAGCTTTCTTT
CAGDRSTEAFF
>TRBJ2-1|TRBD1|14|TRBV7-9
TGTGCCAGCAATACAGGGGGCGCGGGCAATGAGCAGTTCTTC
CASNTGGAGNEQFF
>TRBJ2-1|TRBD2|16|TRBV5-1
TGCGCCAGCAGCTTGGTCGGGGACTACCATCTCAGCGAGCAGTTCTTC
CASSLVGDYHLSEQFF
>TRBJ1-1|.|16|TRBV27
TGTGCCAGCAGTTCCATTGCTACGGGACTAGTCGCTGAAGCTTTCTTT
CASSSIATGLVAEAFF
>TRBJ1-5|.|16|TRBV28
TGTGCCAGCAGTCCTCCGGGACACTTAAAAAATCAGCCCCAGCATTTT
CASSPPGHLKNQPQHF
>TRBJ2-3|TRBD2|14|TRBV30
TGTGCCTGGAGGGATCTAGCGGGAGTAGATACGCAGTATTTT
CAWRDLAGVDTQYF
>TRBJ2-1|TRBD2|16|TRBV10-3
TGTGCCATCAGTGGTAGCGGGTCGAGCTCCTACAATGAGCAGTTCTTC
CAISGSGSSSYNEQFF
>TRBJ2-7|TRBD2|17|TRBV5-1
TGCGCCAGCAGCCCAACGCCTAACCCTAGCGGGAAGGGGGAGCAGTACTTC
CASSPTPNPSGKGEQYF
>TRBJ2-7|TRBD1|16|TRBV13
TGTGCCAGCAGCTTAGGAGGGGCAGGGGGCTCCTACGAGCAGTACTTC
CASSLGGAGGSYEQYF
>TRBJ2-1|.|19|TRBV5-1
TGCGCCAGCAGCTTGCCCCGAGCAAGTGGGCAGGGTGGGTACAATGAGCAGTTCTTC
CASSLPRASGQGGYNEQFF
>TRBJ2-7|TRBD2|15|TRBV9
TGTGCCAGCAGCGTAGGACTAGCGGGAGGGGGCGAGCAGTACTTC
CASSVGLAGGGEQYF
>TRBJ2-1|TRBD2|13|TRBV2
TGTGCCAGCAGCGGACTAGCGGGACTGGAGCAGTTCTTC
CASSGLAGLEQFF
>TRBJ2-7|TRBD2|15|TRBV7-3
TGTGCCAGCAGCTTACGAGCGGGACCCAACTACGAGCAGTACTTC
CASSLRAGPNYEQYF
>TRBJ2-1|TRBD2|14|TRBV19
TGTGCCAGTACGGGGACTAGCGGGAGAGGGGAGCAGTTCTTC
CASTGTSGRGEQFF
>TRBJ2-7|.|14|TRBV6-1
TGTGCCAGCAGTGCGTTGGCCTCCTCTGGGGTGGGGTACTTC
CASSALASSGVGYF